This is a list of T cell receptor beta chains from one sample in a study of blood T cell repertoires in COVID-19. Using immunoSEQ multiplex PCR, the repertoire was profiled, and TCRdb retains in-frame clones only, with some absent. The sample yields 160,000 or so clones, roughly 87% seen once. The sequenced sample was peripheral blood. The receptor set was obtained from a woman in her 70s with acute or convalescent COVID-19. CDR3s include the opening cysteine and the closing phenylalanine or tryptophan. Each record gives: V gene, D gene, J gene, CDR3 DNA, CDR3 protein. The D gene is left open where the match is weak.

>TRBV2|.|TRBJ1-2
TGTGCCAGCAGTCCGGACAACCAGGGCTATGGCTACACCTTC
CASSPDNQGYGYTF
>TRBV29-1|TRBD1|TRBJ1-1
TGCAGCGTTGTTAGACAGGGAATTGAAGCTTTCTTT
CSVVRQGIEAFF
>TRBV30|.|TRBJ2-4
TGTGCCTGGAGTGTATGGGGGGGCGCCAAGGACATTCAGTACTTC
CAWSVWGGAKDIQYF
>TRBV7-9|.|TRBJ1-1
TGTGCCAGCAGTGCTCAGACAGGAATTAACACTGAAGCTTTCTTT
CASSAQTGINTEAFF
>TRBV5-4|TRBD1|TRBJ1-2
TGTGCCAGCAGCTTACCCCTGGACAGGGCGGGCGGCTACACCTTC
CASSLPLDRAGGYTF
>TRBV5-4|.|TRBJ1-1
TGTGCCAGCAGCCCATGGGGAGGGGGTAACACTGAAGCTTTCTTT
CASSPWGGGNTEAFF
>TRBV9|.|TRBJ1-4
TGTGCCAGCAGCGGCATGGCAGAAAAACTGTTTTTT
CASSGMAEKLFF
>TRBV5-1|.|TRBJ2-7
TGCGCCAGCACTGGGGGGAGCGGAACCTACGAGCAGTACTTC
CASTGGSGTYEQYF
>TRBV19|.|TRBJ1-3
TGTGCCAGTAAGCGGGGGCAAGCTGGAAACACCATATATTTT
CASKRGQAGNTIYF
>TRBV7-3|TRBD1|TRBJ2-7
TGTGCCAGCAGCCGCGGACAGGGGCCCTCCTACGAGCAGTACTTC
CASSRGQGPSYEQYF